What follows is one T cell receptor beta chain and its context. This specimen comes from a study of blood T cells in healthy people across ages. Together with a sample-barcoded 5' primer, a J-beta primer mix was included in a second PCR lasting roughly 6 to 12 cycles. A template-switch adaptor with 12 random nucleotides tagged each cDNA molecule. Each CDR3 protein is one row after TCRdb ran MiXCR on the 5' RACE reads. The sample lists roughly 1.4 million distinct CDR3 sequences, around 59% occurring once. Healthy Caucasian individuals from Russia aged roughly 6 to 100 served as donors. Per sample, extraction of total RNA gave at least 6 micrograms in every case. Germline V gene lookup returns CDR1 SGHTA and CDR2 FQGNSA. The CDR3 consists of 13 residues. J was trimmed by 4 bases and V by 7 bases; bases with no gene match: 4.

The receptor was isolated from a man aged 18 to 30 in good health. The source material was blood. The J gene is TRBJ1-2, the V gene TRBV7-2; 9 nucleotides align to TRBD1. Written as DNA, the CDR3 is TGTGCCAGCAATACAGGGGGCGTCTATGGCTACACCTTC. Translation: CASNTGGVYGYTF.